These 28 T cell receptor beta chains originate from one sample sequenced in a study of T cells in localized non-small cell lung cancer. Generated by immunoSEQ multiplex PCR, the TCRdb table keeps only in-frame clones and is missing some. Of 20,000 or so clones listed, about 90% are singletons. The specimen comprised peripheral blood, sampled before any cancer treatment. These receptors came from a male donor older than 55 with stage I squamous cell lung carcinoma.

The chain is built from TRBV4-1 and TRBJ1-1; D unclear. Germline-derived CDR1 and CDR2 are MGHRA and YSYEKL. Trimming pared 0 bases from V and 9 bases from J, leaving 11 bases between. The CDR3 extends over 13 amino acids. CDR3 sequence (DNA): TGCGCCAGCAGCCAAGATTTGACCCACAAAGCTTTCTTT. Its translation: CASSQDLTHKAFF.

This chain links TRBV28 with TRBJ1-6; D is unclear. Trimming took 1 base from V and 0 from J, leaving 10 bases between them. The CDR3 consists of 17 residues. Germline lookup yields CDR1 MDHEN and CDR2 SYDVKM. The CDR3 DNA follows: TGTGCCAGCAGTTTATACGGCGGGAGCTCCTATAATTCACCCCTCCACTTT. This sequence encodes CASSLYGGSSYNSPLHF. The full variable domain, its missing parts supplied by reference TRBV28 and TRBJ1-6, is DVKVTQSSRYLVKRTGEKVFLECVQDMDHENMFWYRQDPGLGLRLIYFSYDVKMKEKGDIPEGYSVSREKKERFSLILESASTNQTSMYLCASSLYGGSSYNSPLHFGNGTRLTVT.

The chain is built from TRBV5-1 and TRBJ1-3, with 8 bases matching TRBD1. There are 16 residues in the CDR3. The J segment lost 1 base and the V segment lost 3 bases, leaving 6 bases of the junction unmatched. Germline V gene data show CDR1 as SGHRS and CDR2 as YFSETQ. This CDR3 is CASSSGQALSGNTIYF. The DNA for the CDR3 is TGCGCCAGCAGCTCGGGACAGGCTTTATCTGGAAACACCATATATTTT.

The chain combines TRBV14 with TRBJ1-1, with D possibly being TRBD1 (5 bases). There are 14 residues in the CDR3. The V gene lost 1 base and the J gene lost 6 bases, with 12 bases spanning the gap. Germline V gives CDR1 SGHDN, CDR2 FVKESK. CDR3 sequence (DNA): TGTGCCAGCAGCCAAGCCCTGGGGGGAGCTGAAGCTTTCTTT. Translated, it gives CASSQALGGAEAFF.

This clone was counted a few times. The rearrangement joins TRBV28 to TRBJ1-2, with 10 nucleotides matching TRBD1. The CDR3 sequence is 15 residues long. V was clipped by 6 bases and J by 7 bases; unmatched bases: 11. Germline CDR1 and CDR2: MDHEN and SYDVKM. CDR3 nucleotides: TGTGCCAGCAGCCGCCCAGGGACAGGGGCTGGTGGCTACACCTTC. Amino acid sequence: CASSRPGTGAGGYTF.

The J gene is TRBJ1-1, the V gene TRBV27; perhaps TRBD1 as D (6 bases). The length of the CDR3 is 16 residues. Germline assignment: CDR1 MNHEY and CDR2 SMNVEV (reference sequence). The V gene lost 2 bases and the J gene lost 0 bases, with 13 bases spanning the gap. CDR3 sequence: CASSLRGALLNTEAFF. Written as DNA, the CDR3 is TGTGCCAGCAGTTTAAGGGGGGCCCTTTTGAACACTGAAGCTTTCTTT.

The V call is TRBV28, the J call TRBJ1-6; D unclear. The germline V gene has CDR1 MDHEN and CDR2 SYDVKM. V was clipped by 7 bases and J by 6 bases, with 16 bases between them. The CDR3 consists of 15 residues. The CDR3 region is CASTPKGRVNSPLHF. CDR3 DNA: TGTGCCAGCACCCCTAAAGGCAGAGTTAATTCACCCCTCCACTTT.

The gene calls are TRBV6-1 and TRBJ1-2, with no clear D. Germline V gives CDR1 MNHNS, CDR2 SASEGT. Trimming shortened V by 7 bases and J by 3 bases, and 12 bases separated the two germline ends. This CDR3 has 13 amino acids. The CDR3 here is CASTVWTDYGYTF. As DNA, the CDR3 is TGTGCCAGCACTGTATGGACGGACTATGGCTACACCTTC.

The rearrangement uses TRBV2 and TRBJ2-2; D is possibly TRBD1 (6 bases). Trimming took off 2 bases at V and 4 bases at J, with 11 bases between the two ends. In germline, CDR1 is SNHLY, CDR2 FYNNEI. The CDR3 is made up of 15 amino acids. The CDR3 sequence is CASSERGLGTGELFF. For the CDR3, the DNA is TGTGCCAGCAGTGAAAGGGGGTTGGGCACCGGGGAGCTGTTTTTT.

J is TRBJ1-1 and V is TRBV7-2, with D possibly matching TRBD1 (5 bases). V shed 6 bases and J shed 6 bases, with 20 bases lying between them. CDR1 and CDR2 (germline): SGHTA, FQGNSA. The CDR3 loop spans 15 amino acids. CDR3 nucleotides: TGTGCCAGCAGGTCCCCAGGGAGGGTATGGGCTGAAGCTTTCTTT. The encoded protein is CASRSPGRVWAEAFF.

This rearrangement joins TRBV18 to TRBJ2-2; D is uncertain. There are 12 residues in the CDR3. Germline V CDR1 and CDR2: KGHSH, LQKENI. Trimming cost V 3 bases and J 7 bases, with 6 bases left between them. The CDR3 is CASSPLGGELFF. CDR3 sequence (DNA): TGTGCCAGCTCACCCCTGGGCGGGGAGCTGTTTTTT.

The CDR3 spells CASQQSLYNEQFF. CDR3 in DNA: TGTGCCAGCCAACAGTCCTTATACAATGAGCAGTTCTTC. This chain uses TRBV7-6 with TRBJ2-1; no clear D gene. In germline, CDR1 is SGHVS, CDR2 FNYEAQ. The V and J ends lost 8 bases and 4 bases respectively, with 12 bases between them. The CDR3 runs 13 residues.

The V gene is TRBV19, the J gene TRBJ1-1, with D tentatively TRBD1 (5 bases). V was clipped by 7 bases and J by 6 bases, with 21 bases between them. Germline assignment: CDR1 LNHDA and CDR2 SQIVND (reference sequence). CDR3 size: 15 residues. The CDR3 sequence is CASTLQGSFVAEAFF. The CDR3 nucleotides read TGTGCCAGTACTTTGCAGGGATCCTTCGTCGCTGAAGCTTTCTTT.

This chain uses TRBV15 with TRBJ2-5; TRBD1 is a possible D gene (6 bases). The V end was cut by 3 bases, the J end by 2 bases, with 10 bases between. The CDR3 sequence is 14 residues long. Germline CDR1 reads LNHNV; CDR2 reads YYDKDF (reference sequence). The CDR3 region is CATSSVDRQETQYF. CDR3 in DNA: TGTGCCACCAGCAGCGTGGACAGACAAGAGACCCAGTACTTC. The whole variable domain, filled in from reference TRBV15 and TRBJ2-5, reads DAMVIQNPRYQVTQFGKPVTLSCSQTLNHNVMYWYQQKSSQAPKLLFHYYDKDFNNEADTPDNFQSRRPNTSFCFLDIRSPGLGDTAMYLCATSSVDRQETQYFGPGTRLLVL.

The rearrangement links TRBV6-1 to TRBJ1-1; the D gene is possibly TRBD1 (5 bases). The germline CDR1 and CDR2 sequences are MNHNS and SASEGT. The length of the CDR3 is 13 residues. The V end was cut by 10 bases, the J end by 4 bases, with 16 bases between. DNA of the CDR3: TGTGCCACGACAAGGATAGACAGCACTGAAGCTTTCTTT. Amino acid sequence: CATTRIDSTEAFF.

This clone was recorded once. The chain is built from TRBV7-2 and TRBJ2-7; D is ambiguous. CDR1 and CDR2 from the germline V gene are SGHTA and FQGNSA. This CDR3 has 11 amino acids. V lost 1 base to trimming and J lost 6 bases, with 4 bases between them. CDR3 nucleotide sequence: TGTGCCAGCAGCTTAGTAACCGAGCAGTACTTC. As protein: CASSLVTEQYF.

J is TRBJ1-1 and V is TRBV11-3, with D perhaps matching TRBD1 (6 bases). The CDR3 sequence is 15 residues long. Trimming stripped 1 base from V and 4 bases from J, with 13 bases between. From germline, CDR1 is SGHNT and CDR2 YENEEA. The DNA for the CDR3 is TGTGCCAGCAGCTTAGGAGGGGGAAGGATCACTGAAGCTTTCTTT. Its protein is CASSLGGGRITEAFF.

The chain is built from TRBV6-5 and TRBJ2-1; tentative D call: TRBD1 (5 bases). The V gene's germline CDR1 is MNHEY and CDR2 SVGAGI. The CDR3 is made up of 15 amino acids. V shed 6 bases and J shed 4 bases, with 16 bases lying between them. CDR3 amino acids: CASSLRTPYYNEQFF. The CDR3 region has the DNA TGTGCCAGCAGCCTCCGGACACCCTATTACAATGAGCAGTTCTTC.

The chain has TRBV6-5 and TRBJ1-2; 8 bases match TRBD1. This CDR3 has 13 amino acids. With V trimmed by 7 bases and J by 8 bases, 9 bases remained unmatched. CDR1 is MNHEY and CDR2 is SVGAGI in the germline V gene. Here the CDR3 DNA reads TGTGCCAGCACAAGGGACAGGTGGTGGGGCTACACCTTC. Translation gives CASTRDRWWGYTF.

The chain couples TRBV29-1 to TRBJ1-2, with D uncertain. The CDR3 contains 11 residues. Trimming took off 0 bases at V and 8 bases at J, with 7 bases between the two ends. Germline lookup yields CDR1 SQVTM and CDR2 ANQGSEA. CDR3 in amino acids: CSVEDGRGYTF. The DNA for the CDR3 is TGCAGCGTTGAAGATGGGAGGGGCTACACCTTC.

CDR3 nucleotide sequence: TGTGCCAGCAGTGGACAGGGTCCCGGGGAGCTGTTTTTT. This codes for CASSGQGPGELFF. The chain uses TRBV2 and TRBJ2-2, with 7 bases matching TRBD1. V trimming: 4 bases; J trimming: 6 bases; junction bases outside the gene matches: 2. The germline V gene encodes CDR1 SNHLY and CDR2 FYNNEI. The CDR3 runs 13 residues.

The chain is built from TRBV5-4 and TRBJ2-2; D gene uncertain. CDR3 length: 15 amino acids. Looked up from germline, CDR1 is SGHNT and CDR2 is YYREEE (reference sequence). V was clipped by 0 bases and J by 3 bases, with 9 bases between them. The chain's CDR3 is CASSLDPEDTGELFF. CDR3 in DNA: TGTGCCAGCAGCTTGGACCCTGAGGACACCGGGGAGCTGTTTTTT.

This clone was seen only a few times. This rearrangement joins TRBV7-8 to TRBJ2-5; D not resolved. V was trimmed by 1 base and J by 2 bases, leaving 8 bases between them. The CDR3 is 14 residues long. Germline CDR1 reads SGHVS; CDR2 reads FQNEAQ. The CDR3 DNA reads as TGTGCCAGCAGCTTAGGGGGAAGTCAAGAGACCCAGTACTTC. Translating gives CASSLGGSQETQYF. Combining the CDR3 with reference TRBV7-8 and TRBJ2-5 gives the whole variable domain GAGVSQSPRYKVAKRGQDVALRCDPISGHVSLFWYQQALGQGPEFLTYFQNEAQLDKSGLPSDRFFAERPEGSVSTLKIQRTQQEDSAVYLCASSLGGSQETQYFGPGTRLLVL.

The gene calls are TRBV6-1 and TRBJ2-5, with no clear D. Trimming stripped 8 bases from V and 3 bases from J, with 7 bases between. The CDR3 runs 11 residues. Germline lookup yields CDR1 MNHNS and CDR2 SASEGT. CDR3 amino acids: CASCEKETQYF. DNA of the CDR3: TGTGCCAGCTGCGAGAAAGAGACCCAGTACTTC.

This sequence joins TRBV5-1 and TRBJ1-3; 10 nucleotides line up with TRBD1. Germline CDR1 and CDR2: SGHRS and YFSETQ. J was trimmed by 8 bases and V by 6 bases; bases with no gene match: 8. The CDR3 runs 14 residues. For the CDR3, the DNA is TGCGCCAGCACCCTGGGACAGGGGTCTGACACCATATATTTT. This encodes CASTLGQGSDTIYF.

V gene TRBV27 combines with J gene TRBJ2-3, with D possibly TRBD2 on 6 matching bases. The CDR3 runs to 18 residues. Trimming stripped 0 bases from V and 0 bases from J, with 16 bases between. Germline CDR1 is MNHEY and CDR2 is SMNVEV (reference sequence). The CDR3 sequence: CASSLSGGGLPSTDTQYF. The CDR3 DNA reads TGTGCCAGCAGTTTATCGGGGGGAGGCCTACCTAGCACAGATACGCAGTATTTT.

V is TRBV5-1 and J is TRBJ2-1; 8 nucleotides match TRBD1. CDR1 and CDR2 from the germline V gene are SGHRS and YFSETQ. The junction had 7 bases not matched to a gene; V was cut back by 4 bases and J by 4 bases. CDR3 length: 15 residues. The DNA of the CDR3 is TGCGCCAGCAGCCGCTCGGACAGGGAGTACAATGAGCAGTTCTTC. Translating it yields CASSRSDREYNEQFF. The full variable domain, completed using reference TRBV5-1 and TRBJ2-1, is KAGVTQTPRYLIKTRGQQVTLSCSPISGHRSVSWYQQTPGQGLQFLFEYFSETQRNKGNFPGRFSGRQFSNSRSEMNVSTLELGDSALYLCASSRSDREYNEQFFGPGTRLTVL.

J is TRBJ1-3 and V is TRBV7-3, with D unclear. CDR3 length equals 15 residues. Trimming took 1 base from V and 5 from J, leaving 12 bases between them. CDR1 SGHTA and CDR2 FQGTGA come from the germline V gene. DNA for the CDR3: TGTGCCAGCAGCTTAAGCGGTGTAAATAGAAACACCATATATTTT. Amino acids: CASSLSGVNRNTIYF. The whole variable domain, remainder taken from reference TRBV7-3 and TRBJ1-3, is GAGVSQTPSNKVTEKGKYVELRCDPISGHTALYWYRQSLGQGPEFLIYFQGTGAADDSGLPNDRFFAVRPEGSVSTLKIQRTERGDSAVYLCASSLSGVNRNTIYFGEGSWLTVV.